The sequence of this T cell receptor (beta chain) was determined in a study of CD8 T cells in ankylosing spondylitis. Broader study findings: Within peripheral blood, clones linked to disease were CD8+ and relatively rare. Matched synovial fluid from ankylosing spondylitis patients was reported to be enriched for disease-linked clones.

This clonotype was counted at least ten times. Its antigen remains unidentified. A quantitative 5'-RACE method, one with molecular barcodes, was used to make TCR beta libraries. TCRdb reprocessed the 5' RACE reads with MiXCR, giving one entry per CDR3 protein. The sample carries under 150,000 distinct CDR3 sequences, roughly 11% recorded once. The V gene's germline CDR1 is SGHTA and CDR2 FQGNSA. V gave up 4 bases and J gave up 3 bases, with 7 bases separating them. This CDR3 comprises 13 residues. The origin of this receptor is a female donor with ankylosing spondylitis or in good health (not recorded which). The sequenced material came from blood, either unsorted or a sorted T cell fraction (not recorded which). J is TRBJ1-5 and V is TRBV7-2; D possibly corresponds to TRBD1 (5 bases). For the CDR3, the DNA is TGTGCCAGCAGCTCGGGACCCAATCAGCCCCAGCATTTT. Encoded protein: CASSSGPNQPQHF.